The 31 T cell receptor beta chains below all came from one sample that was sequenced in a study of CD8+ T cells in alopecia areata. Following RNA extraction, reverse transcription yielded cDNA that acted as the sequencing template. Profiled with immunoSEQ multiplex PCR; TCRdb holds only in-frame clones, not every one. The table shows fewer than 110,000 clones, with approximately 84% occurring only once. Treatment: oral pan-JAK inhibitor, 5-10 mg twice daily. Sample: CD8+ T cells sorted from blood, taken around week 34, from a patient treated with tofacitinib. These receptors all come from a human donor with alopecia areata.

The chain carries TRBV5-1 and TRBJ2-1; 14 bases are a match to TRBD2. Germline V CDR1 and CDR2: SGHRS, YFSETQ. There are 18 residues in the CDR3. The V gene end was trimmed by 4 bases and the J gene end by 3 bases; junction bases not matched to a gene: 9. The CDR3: CASSPGLAGGQLYNEQFF. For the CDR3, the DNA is TGCGCCAGCAGCCCTGGACTAGCGGGGGGTCAACTCTACAATGAGCAGTTCTTC.

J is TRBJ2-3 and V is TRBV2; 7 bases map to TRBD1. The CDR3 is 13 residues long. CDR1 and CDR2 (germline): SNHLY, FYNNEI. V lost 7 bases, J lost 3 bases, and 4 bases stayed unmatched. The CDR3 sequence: CASNDRVTDTQYF. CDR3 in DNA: TGTGCCAGCAACGACAGGGTGACAGATACGCAGTATTTT.

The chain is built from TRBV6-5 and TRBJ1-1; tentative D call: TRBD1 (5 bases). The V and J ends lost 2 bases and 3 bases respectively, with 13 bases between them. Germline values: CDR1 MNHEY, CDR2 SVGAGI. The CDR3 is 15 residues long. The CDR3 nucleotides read TGTGCCAGCAGTTACGTGGGGACGGCGGACACTGAAGCTTTCTTT. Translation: CASSYVGTADTEAFF.

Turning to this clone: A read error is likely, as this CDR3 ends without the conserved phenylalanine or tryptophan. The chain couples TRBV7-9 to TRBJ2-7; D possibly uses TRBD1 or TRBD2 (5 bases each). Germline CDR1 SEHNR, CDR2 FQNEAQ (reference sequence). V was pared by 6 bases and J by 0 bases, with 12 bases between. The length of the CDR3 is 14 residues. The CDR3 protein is CASSRGVSSYEQYL. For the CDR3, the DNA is TGTGCCAGCAGTCGAGGGGTCAGCTCCTACGAGCAGTACCTC.

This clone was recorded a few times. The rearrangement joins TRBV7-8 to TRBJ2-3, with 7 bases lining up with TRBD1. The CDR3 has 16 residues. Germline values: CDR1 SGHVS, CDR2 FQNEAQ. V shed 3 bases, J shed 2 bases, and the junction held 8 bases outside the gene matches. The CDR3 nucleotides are TGTGCCAGCAGCTTTCCGGGACAGCTTAACACAGATACGCAGTATTTT. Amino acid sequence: CASSFPGQLNTDTQYF.

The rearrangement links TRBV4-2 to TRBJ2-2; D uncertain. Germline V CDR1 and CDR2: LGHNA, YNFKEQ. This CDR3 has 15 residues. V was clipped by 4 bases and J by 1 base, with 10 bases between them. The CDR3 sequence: CASSPSAGNTGELFF. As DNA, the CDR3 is TGTGCCAGCAGCCCCTCGGCCGGGAACACCGGGGAGCTGTTTTTT.

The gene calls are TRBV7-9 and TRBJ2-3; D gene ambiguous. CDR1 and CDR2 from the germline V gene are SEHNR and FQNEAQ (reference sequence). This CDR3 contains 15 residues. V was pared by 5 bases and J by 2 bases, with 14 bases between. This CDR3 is CASSVDTSLTDTQYF. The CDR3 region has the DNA TGTGCCAGCAGCGTTGACACGTCTCTCACAGATACGCAGTATTTT.

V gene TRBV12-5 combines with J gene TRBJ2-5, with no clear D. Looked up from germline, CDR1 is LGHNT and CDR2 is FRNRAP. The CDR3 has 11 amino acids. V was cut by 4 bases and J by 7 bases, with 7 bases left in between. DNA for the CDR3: TGTGCTAGTGGTTCCTTGGGGACCCAGTACTTC. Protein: CASGSLGTQYF.

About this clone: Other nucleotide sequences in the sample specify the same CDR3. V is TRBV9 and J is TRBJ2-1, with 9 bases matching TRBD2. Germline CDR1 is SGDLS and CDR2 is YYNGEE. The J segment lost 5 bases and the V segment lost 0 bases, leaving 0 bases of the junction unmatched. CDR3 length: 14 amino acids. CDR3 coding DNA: TGTGCCAGCAGCGTAGGCGGGAGGGACAATGAGCAGTTCTTC. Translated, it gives CASSVGGRDNEQFF.

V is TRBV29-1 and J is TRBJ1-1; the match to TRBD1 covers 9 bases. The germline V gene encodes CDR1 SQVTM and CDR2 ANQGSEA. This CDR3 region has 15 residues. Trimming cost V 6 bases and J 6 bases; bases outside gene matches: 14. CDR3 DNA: TGCAGCGTCGTGTCCCGGGACAGGGATCCCCCTGAAGCTTTCTTT. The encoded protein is CSVVSRDRDPPEAFF.

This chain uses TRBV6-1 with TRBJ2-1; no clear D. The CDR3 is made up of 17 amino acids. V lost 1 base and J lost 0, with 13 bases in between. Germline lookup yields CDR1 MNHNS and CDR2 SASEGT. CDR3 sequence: CASSEEYRSISYNEQFF. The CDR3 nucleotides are TGTGCCAGCAGTGAAGAGTACCGGTCGATCTCCTACAATGAGCAGTTCTTC.

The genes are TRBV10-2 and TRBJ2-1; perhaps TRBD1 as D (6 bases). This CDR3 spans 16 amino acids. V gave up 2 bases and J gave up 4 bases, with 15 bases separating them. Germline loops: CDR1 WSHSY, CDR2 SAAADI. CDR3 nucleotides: TGCGCCAGCAGTGAGGCCCATGCGGACAGTTACAATGAGCAGTTCTTC. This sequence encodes CASSEAHADSYNEQFF.

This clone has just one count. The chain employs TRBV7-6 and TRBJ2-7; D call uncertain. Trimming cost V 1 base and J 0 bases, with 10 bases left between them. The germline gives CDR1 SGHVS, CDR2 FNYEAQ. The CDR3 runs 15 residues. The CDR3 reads CASSLGGLSSYEQYF. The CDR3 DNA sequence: TGTGCCAGCAGCTTAGGTGGGCTTAGCTCCTACGAGCAGTACTTC.

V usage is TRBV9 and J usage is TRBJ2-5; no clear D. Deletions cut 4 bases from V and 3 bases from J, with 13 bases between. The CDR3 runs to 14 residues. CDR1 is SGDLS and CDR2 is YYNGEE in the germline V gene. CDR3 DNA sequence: TGTGCCAGCAGCCCCAGAGTTGGGGAAGAGACCCAGTACTTC. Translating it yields CASSPRVGEETQYF.

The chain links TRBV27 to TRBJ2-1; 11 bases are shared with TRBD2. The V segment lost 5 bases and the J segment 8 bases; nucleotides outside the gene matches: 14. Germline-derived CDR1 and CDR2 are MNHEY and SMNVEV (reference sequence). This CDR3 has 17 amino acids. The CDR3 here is CASSLRLAGNEAYEQFF. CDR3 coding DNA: TGTGCCAGCAGTCTACGACTAGCGGGGAATGAAGCTTATGAGCAGTTCTTC.

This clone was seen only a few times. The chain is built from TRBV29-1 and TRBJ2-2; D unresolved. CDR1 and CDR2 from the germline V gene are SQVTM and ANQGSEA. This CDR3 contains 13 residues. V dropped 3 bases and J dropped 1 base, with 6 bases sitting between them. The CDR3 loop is CSVDSVNTGELFF. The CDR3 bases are TGCAGCGTTGATTCCGTGAACACCGGGGAGCTGTTTTTT.

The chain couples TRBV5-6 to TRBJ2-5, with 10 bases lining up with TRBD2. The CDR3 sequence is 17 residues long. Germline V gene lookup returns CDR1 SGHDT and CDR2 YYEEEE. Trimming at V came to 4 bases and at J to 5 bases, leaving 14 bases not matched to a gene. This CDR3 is CASSPLTTSGTDETQYF. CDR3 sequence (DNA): TGTGCCAGCAGCCCCCTGACTACTAGCGGGACGGATGAGACCCAGTACTTC. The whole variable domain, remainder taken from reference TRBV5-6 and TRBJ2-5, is DAGVTQSPTHLIKTRGQQVTLRCSPKSGHDTVSWYQQALGQGPQFIFQYYEEEERQRGNFPDRFSGHQFPNYSSELNVNALLLGDSALYLCASSPLTTSGTDETQYFGPGTRLLVL.

The CDR3: CAWFSDRGSYEQYF. CDR3 nucleotide sequence: TGTGCCTGGTTTTCGGACAGGGGATCCTACGAGCAGTACTTC. This sequence joins TRBV30 and TRBJ2-7; the match to TRBD1 covers 9 bases. Looked up from germline, CDR1 is GTSNPN and CDR2 is SVGIG (reference sequence). There are 14 residues in the CDR3. With V trimmed by 5 bases and J by 1 base, 6 bases remained unmatched.

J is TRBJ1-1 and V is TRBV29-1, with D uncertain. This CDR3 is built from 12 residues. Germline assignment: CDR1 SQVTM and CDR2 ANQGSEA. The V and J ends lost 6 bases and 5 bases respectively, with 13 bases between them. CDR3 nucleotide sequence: TGCAGCGTCTCGGGCCTAGGGACTGAAGCTTTCTTT. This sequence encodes CSVSGLGTEAFF.

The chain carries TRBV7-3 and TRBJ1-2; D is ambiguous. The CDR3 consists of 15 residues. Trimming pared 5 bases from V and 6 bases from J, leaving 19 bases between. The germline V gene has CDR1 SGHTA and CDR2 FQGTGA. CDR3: CASSPGRSHRHGYTF. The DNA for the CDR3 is TGTGCCAGCAGCCCCGGGAGGTCTCACCGACATGGCTACACCTTC.

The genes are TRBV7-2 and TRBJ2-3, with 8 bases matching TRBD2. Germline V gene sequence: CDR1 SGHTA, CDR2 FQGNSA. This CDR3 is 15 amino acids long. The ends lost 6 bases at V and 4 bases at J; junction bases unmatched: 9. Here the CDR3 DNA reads TGTGCCAGCAGATTGGGACTAGAAGGTCCAGATACGCAGTATTTT. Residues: CASRLGLEGPDTQYF.

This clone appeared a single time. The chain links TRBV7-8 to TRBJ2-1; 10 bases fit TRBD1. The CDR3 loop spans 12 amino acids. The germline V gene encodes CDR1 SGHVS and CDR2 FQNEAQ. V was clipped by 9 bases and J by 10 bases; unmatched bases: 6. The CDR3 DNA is TGTGCCAGTCATGACAGGGGGCTCGAGCAGTTCTTC. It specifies CASHDRGLEQFF. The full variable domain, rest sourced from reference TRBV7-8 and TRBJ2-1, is GAGVSQSPRYKVAKRGQDVALRCDPISGHVSLFWYQQALGQGPEFLTYFQNEAQLDKSGLPSDRFFAERPEGSVSTLKIQRTQQEDSAVYLCASHDRGLEQFFGPGTRLTVL.

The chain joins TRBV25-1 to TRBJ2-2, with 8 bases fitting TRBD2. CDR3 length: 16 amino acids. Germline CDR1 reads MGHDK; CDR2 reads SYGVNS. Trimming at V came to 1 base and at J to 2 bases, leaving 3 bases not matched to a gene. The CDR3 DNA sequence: TGTGCCAGCAGTGAATTCCTAGCGGGTAACACCGGGGAGCTGTTTTTT. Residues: CASSEFLAGNTGELFF. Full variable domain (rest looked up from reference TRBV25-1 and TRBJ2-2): EADIYQTPRYLVIGTGKKITLECSQTMGHDKMYWYQQDPGMELHLIHYSYGVNSTEKGDLSSESTVSRIRTEHFPLTLESARPSHTSQYLCASSEFLAGNTGELFFGEGSRLTVL.

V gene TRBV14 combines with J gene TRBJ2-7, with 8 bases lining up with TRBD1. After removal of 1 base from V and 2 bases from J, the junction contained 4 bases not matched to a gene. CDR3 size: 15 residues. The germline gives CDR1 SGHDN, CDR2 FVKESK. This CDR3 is CASSQVTGDPYEQYF. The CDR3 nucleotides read TGTGCCAGCAGCCAAGTGACAGGGGATCCCTACGAGCAGTACTTC.

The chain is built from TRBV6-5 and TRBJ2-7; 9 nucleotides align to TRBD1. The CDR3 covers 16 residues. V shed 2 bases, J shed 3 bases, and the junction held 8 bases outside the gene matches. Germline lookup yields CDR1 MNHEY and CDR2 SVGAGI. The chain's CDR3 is CASSYANRGQGYEQYF. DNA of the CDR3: TGTGCCAGCAGTTACGCGAACAGGGGGCAGGGCTACGAGCAGTACTTC.

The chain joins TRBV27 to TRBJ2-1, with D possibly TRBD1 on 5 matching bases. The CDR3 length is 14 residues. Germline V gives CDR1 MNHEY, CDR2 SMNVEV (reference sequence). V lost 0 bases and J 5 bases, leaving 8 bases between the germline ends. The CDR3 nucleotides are TGTGCCAGCAGTTTATCCCAGGGCAACAATGAGCAGTTCTTC. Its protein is CASSLSQGNNEQFF.

CDR3 coding DNA: TGTGCCAGCATCCCCTGGAAGGGGGACAATGAGCAGTTCTTC. Encoded protein: CASIPWKGDNEQFF. This chain joins TRBV9 and TRBJ2-1; the D gene is possibly TRBD1 (6 bases). Trimming shortened V by 6 bases and J by 5 bases, and 15 bases separated the two germline ends. Per germline, CDR1 SGDLS and CDR2 YYNGEE. The CDR3 extends over 14 amino acids.

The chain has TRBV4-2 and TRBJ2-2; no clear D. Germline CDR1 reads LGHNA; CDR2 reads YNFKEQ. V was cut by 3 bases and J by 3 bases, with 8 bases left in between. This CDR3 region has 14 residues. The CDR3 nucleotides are TGTGCCAGCAGCCAGTTCTTCTACACCGGGGAGCTGTTTTTT. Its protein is CASSQFFYTGELFF.

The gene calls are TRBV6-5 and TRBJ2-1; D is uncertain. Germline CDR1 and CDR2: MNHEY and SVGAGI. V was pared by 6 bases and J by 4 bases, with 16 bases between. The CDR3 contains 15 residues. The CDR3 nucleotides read TGTGCCAGCAGCTACGCTAGGCTCGTTTACAATGAGCAGTTCTTC. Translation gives CASSYARLVYNEQFF.

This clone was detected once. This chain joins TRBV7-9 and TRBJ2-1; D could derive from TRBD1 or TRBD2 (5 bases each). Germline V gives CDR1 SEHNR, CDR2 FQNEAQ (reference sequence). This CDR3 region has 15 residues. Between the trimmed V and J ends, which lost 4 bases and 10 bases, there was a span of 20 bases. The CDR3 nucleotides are TGTGCCAGCAGCTCCTTGGACTCCAGGGTGGGGGAGCAGTTCTTC. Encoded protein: CASSSLDSRVGEQFF.

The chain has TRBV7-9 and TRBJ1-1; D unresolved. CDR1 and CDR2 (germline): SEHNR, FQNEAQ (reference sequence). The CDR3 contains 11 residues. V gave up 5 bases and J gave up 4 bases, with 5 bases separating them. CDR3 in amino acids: CASSRGTEAFF. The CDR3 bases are TGTGCCAGCAGCCGAGGCACTGAAGCTTTCTTT.